These 21 T cell receptor beta chains were all obtained from the same sample, sequenced in a study of STAT5B mutations in CD4+ large granular lymphocyte leukemia. The data were produced by immunoSEQ multiplex PCR, yet TCRdb's version contains in-frame clones alone and is incomplete. The sample lists 30,000 to 40,000 clones, 88% occurring once. Sequencing was performed on CD4+ T cells from blood buffy coats. The receptor source for this set is a human donor in good health.

This chain connects TRBV6-6 to TRBJ2-5, with TRBD2 matching 7 bases. The junction had 4 bases not matched to a gene; V was cut back by 2 bases and J by 1 base. The germline CDR1 and CDR2 sequences are MNHNY and SVGAGI (reference sequence). The CDR3 has 15 amino acids. The CDR3 is CASSYGGVGQETQYF. The CDR3 DNA sequence: TGTGCCAGCAGTTACGGGGGGGTAGGCCAAGAGACCCAGTACTTC.

The CDR3 region is CSVAWGQLINYGYTF. The CDR3 nucleotides read TGCAGCGTTGCCTGGGGGCAGCTAATTAACTATGGCTACACCTTC. V and J are TRBV29-1 and TRBJ1-2, with D maybe TRBD1 (6 bases). The CDR3 is 15 residues long. V was clipped by 4 bases and J by 1 base, with 16 bases between them. Looked up from germline, CDR1 is SQVTM and CDR2 is ANQGSEA.

The chain links TRBV19 to TRBJ2-7; D is perhaps TRBD1 or TRBD2 (5 bases each). The germline V and J ends were trimmed by 7 bases and 1 base, with 17 bases remaining between them. Germline V gives CDR1 LNHDA, CDR2 SQIVND (reference sequence). This CDR3 contains 15 residues. The CDR3 sequence is CASTPEGRQSYEQYF. CDR3 sequence (DNA): TGTGCCAGTACCCCCGAGGGACGACAATCCTACGAGCAGTACTTC.

The chain recombines TRBV19 with TRBJ2-2; the D is unclear. The germline V gene has CDR1 LNHDA and CDR2 SQIVND (reference sequence). The CDR3 has 15 residues. Trimming pared 3 bases from V and 4 bases from J, leaving 12 bases between. The CDR3 DNA reads as TGTGCCAGTAGTATTCCTAGGTTTCTCACCGGGGAGCTGTTTTTT. Encoded protein: CASSIPRFLTGELFF.

The rearrangement joins TRBV7-2 to TRBJ2-7, with 7 bases matching TRBD1. The CDR3 runs 16 residues. J was trimmed by 0 bases and V by 0 bases; bases with no gene match: 5. Germline V CDR1 and CDR2: SGHTA, FQGNSA. CDR3 region: CASSLAAGGISYEQYF. The CDR3 coding sequence is TGTGCCAGCAGCTTAGCCGCAGGGGGTATCTCCTACGAGCAGTACTTC.

This chain connects TRBV7-8 to TRBJ2-5; 10 positions agree with TRBD1. The assigned J gene may be wrong: the sequence end matches TRBJ2-7 better. The CDR3 extends over 13 amino acids. The germline gives CDR1 SGHVS, CDR2 FQNEAQ. Here the CDR3 reads CASSDRGRDEQYF. In nucleotides, the CDR3 is TGTGCCAGCAGCGACAGGGGGCGAGACGAGCAGTACTTC.

CDR3: CASSPDGYYGYTF. For the CDR3, the DNA is TGTGCCAGCAGTCCCGACGGATACTATGGCTACACCTTC. The gene calls are TRBV6-6 and TRBJ1-2; D ambiguous. The ends were cut back, 5 bases at V and 3 bases at J, with 10 bases in the middle. The CDR3 loop spans 13 amino acids. In germline, CDR1 is MNHNY, CDR2 SVGAGI (reference sequence).

The chain has TRBV19 and TRBJ2-1, with TRBD2 matching over 9 bases. CDR1 is LNHDA, CDR2 SQIVND, per germline (reference sequence). The V segment lost 5 bases and the J segment 5 bases; nucleotides outside the gene matches: 13. The CDR3 covers 17 residues. The CDR3 region is CASSPQKAAGGHNEQFF. The CDR3 DNA follows: TGTGCCAGTAGTCCCCAGAAGGCAGCGGGAGGTCACAATGAGCAGTTCTTC. Drawing the rest from reference TRBV19 and TRBJ2-1, the complete variable domain is DGGITQSPKYLFRKEGQNVTLSCEQNLNHDAMYWYRQDPGQGLRLIYYSQIVNDFQKGDIAEGYSVSREKKESFPLTVTSAQKNPTAFYLCASSPQKAAGGHNEQFFGPGTRLTVL.

This chain uses TRBV30 with TRBJ2-6; D unclear. The CDR3 runs to 15 residues. The V gene's germline CDR1 is GTSNPN and CDR2 SVGIG (reference sequence). Trimming removed 2 bases from V and 0 bases from J, with 8 bases in between. DNA of the CDR3: TGTGCCTGGAGTATTATCCTCTCTGGGGCCAACGTCCTGACTTTC. Protein sequence: CAWSIILSGANVLTF.

V and J are TRBV7-9 and TRBJ2-7, with D possibly being TRBD1 (5 bases). Germline CDR1 is SEHNR and CDR2 is FQNEAQ (reference sequence). The CDR3 is made up of 15 amino acids. V was shortened by 3 bases and J by 1 base, with 13 bases between the two germline ends. The CDR3, as DNA: TGTGCCAGCAGCTTGGACACAGAATGGTCCTACGAGCAGTACTTC. Its protein product is CASSLDTEWSYEQYF.

The chain is built from TRBV9 and TRBJ1-4; D perhaps matches TRBD1 (5 bases). There are 16 residues in the CDR3. Looked up from germline, CDR1 is SGDLS and CDR2 is YYNGEE. Trimming removed 3 bases at V and 7 bases at J, with 19 bases between. Here the CDR3 reads CASSAGGGLGSEKLFF. As DNA, the CDR3 is TGTGCCAGCAGCGCCGGGGGGGGACTGGGGAGTGAAAAACTGTTTTTT.

This clone was seen once. V and J are TRBV7-2 and TRBJ2-3; D gene ambiguous. Trimming shortened V by 4 bases and J by 0 bases, and 5 bases separated the two germline ends. Germline lookup yields CDR1 SGHTA and CDR2 FQGNSA. The CDR3 length is 13 residues. Written as DNA, the CDR3 is TGTGCCAGCAGCTCACCTAGCACAGATACGCAGTATTTT. It encodes CASSSPSTDTQYF.

The chain links TRBV5-1 to TRBJ2-3, with D maybe TRBD1 (6 bases). CDR1 and CDR2 (germline): SGHRS, YFSETQ. V lost 0 bases and J lost 0, with 8 bases in between. CDR3 length: 15 amino acids. The CDR3 reads CASSLGDTSTDTQYF. The CDR3 DNA is TGCGCCAGCAGCTTGGGGGACACTAGCACAGATACGCAGTATTTT.

The genes are TRBV27 and TRBJ2-2; D is tentatively TRBD1 or TRBD2 (5 bases each). The V end was cut by 8 bases, the J end by 2 bases, with 21 bases between. Germline V gene lookup returns CDR1 MNHEY and CDR2 SMNVEV (reference sequence). The CDR3 runs 17 residues. CDR3 DNA sequence: TGTGCCAGCGGCCGTGGCTGGGACGTCAGAAACACCGGGGAGCTGTTTTTT. Translation gives CASGRGWDVRNTGELFF.

The V call is TRBV7-9, the J call TRBJ1-5, with D unresolved. Germline-derived CDR1 and CDR2 are SEHNR and FQNEAQ (reference sequence). V was pared by 2 bases and J by 8 bases, with 10 bases between. The CDR3 is 13 residues long. CDR3 nucleotide sequence: TGTGCCAGCAGCTTAACGGAAACTGAGCCCCAGCATTTT. The encoded protein is CASSLTETEPQHF.

The gene calls are TRBV5-4 and TRBJ2-7, with 7 positions matching TRBD2. J was trimmed by 5 bases and V by 6 bases; bases with no gene match: 11. This CDR3 region has 14 residues. CDR1 and CDR2 (germline): SGHNT, YYREEE (reference sequence). The CDR3 coding sequence is TGTGCCAGCACGTGGGGTGCGGGAGTAAACGAGCAGTACTTC. This encodes CASTWGAGVNEQYF.

The genes are TRBV29-1 and TRBJ2-7; 7 bases map to TRBD2. CDR1 is SQVTM and CDR2 is ANQGSEA in the germline V gene. The CDR3 has 13 amino acids. The trim removed 5 bases at V and 2 bases at J, leaving 6 bases unmatched. This chain's CDR3 is CSVQGRETYEQYF. The CDR3 coding sequence is TGCAGCGTTCAAGGGCGGGAGACCTACGAGCAGTACTTC.

The chain joins TRBV11-3 to TRBJ2-3; no reliable D call. The CDR3 is 16 amino acids. V lost 7 bases and J lost 1, with 18 bases in between. The germline CDR1 and CDR2 sequences are SGHNT and YENEEA. This CDR3 is CASTPGLSAGTDTQYF. CDR3 DNA sequence: TGTGCCAGCACCCCTGGCCTCTCGGCTGGCACAGATACGCAGTATTTT. Full variable domain (rest looked up from reference TRBV11-3 and TRBJ2-3): EAGVVQSPRYKIIEKKQPVAFWCNPISGHNTLYWYLQNLGQGPELLIRYENEEAVDDSQLPKDRFSAERLKGVDSTLKIQPAELGDSAVYLCASTPGLSAGTDTQYFGPGTRLTVL.

The genes are TRBV11-3 and TRBJ2-3, with D possibly matching TRBD1 (5 bases). Germline values: CDR1 SGHNT, CDR2 YENEEA. The CDR3 sequence is 15 residues long. Trimming removed 6 bases at V and 4 bases at J, with 17 bases between. The DNA of the CDR3 is TGTGCCAGCAGAGACCAGGGTAGGGGCCCAGATACGCAGTATTTT. This codes for CASRDQGRGPDTQYF.

The V and J genes are TRBV27 and TRBJ2-3, with TRBD2 matching over 10 bases. Germline loops: CDR1 MNHEY, CDR2 SMNVEV (reference sequence). This CDR3 has 17 amino acids. Losses at the gene ends were 5 bases for V and 5 bases for J; bases not matched to a gene: 13. The CDR3 sequence: CASSSLAGVLEGDTQYF. CDR3 nucleotides: TGTGCCAGCAGTAGTCTAGCGGGAGTGTTGGAGGGAGATACGCAGTATTTT.

CDR3: CASSLAAGFSYEQYF. The CDR3 DNA is TGTGCCAGCAGCTTGGCGGCAGGGTTTTCCTACGAGCAGTACTTC. The chain combines TRBV5-6 with TRBJ2-7, with D possibly matching TRBD1 (5 bases). The CDR3 is 15 amino acids. V lost 0 bases and J 1 base, leaving 11 bases between the germline ends. Looked up from germline, CDR1 is SGHDT and CDR2 is YYEEEE.